The present TCR beta chain was sequenced within a study of patients and donors after allogeneic stem cell transplantation. This clonotype was found many times. MiXCR, run by TCRdb on the RT-PCR reads, gives a single entry per CDR3 protein. This table has roughly 940,000 distinct CDR3 sequences, about a sixth appearing once. CDR1 is LGHNA and CDR2 is YSLEER in the germline V gene. V lost 2 bases, J lost 4 bases, and 14 bases lay in between. CDR3 length equals 15 residues. Sequencing was performed on blood, either unsorted or a sorted T cell fraction (not recorded which). The chain recombines TRBV4-3 with TRBJ1-1, with D uncertain. The receptor comes from a human donor who was either an allogeneic HSCT recipient or a stem cell or donor lymphocyte infusion donor (not recorded which). It is not recorded whose cells these are; they may come from a transplant donor. CDR3 protein: CASSQNVVRATEAFF. DNA of the CDR3: TGCGCCAGCAGCCAAAACGTTGTGAGGGCCACTGAAGCTTTCTTT.